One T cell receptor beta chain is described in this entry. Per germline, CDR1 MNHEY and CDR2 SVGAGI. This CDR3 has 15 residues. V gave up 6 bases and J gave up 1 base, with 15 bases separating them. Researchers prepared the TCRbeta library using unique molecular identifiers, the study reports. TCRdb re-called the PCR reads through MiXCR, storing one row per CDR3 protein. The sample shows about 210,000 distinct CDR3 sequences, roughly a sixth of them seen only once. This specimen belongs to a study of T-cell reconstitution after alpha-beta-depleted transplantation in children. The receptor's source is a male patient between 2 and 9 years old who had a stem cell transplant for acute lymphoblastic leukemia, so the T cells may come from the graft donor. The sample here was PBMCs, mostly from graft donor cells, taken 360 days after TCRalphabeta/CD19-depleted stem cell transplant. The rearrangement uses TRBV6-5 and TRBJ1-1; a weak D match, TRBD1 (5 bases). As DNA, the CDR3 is TGTGCCAGCAGCCCCTTGGGGGGGGGGAACACTGAAGCTTTCTTT. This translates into CASSPLGGGNTEAFF.